This TCR beta chain was identified in a study of T cell repertoires in cytomegalovirus infection. About the research overall: Public signatures in TCR beta pointed to CMV infection and matching HLA type.

The CDR3 contains 14 residues. Trimming took 5 bases from V and 7 from J, leaving 12 bases between them. Germline CDR1 and CDR2: SGHTA and FQGTGA. Details on this clonotype: No antigen is known for it.

In TCRdb, the reads were re-called with MiXCR into one record per CDR3 protein. Among more than 150,000 distinct CDR3 sequences listed, under 25% were seen once. Study-wide results and limits: HLA-C-restricted CMV-specific TCR beta clonotypes prevailed in the ex vivo response. Individuals carrying CMV plus the relevant HLA were identified by cumulative frequency of public TCR beta families.

The sample consisted of PBMCs. J is TRBJ1-6 and V is TRBV7-3, with D perhaps TRBD1 (6 bases). The clonotype was recovered from a human donor in good health (CMV status not recorded). Some clones in this sample may be carry-over from other donors' samples. Written as DNA, the CDR3 is TGTGCCAGCAGCGCAGGGGTGGGGAATTCACCCCTCCACTTT. This translates into CASSAGVGNSPLHF.